One sample yielded the 7 T cell receptor beta chains listed below, sequenced in a study of CD8 T cells in ankylosing spondylitis. MiXCR, run by TCRdb on the 5' RACE reads, gives a single entry per CDR3 protein. The sample shows 300,000 to 350,000 distinct CDR3 sequences, roughly 20% of them seen only once. Input material: blood, either unsorted or a sorted T cell fraction (not recorded which). The receptors were gathered from a female donor with ankylosing spondylitis or in good health (not recorded which).

This clonotype was seen more than once but under ten times. V and J are TRBV4-2 and TRBJ2-1; 11 bases align to TRBD2. Germline V gene data show CDR1 as LGHNA and CDR2 as YNFKEQ. The CDR3 has 16 residues. Trimming cost V 0 bases and J 10 bases; bases outside gene matches: 8. Written as DNA, the CDR3 is TGTGCCAGCAGCCAAGATCAAAGACTAGCGGGATGGGAGCAGTTCTTC. It specifies CASSQDQRLAGWEQFF.

This clonotype has ten or more counts. The chain recombines TRBV2 with TRBJ2-1, with 7 bases lining up with TRBD2. The V and J ends lost 7 bases and 6 bases, in that order; junction bases with no gene match: 3. Looked up from germline, CDR1 is SNHLY and CDR2 is FYNNEI. The CDR3 sequence is 12 residues long. The CDR3 DNA reads as TGTGCCAGCATTAGGGAGGGCAATGAGCAGTTCTTC. It encodes CASIREGNEQFF.

The genes are TRBV20-1 and TRBJ2-7; 10 positions match TRBD1. V shed 6 bases and J 6 bases; nucleotides not matched to a gene: 14. There are 15 residues in the CDR3. Germline V CDR1 and CDR2: DFQATT, SNEGSKA (reference sequence). CDR3 amino acids: CSAINPGQGFSEQYF. CDR3 sequence (DNA): TGCAGTGCGATAAACCCGGGACAGGGGTTTAGCGAGCAGTACTTC.

The rearrangement links TRBV7-9 to TRBJ2-2; TRBD1 or TRBD2 may be the D gene (5 bases each). Trimming shortened V by 6 bases and J by 7 bases, and 15 bases separated the two germline ends. Germline-derived CDR1 and CDR2 are SEHNR and FQNEAQ (reference sequence). The CDR3 loop spans 14 amino acids. The CDR3: CASRLPGPGGELFF. CDR3 nucleotides: TGTGCCAGCAGGTTACCGGGGCCGGGCGGGGAGCTGTTTTTT.

In DNA, the CDR3 is TGTGCCAGCAGTTTAACGACATTCAGCGAGCAGTACTTC. Its translation: CASSLTTFSEQYF. The rearrangement uses TRBV12-3 or TRBV12-4 and TRBJ2-7; D remains ambiguous. V shed 2 bases and J shed 6 bases, with 11 bases lying between them. This CDR3 has 13 amino acids.

The rearrangement uses TRBV27 and TRBJ2-1; 8 bases line up with TRBD1. The CDR3 contains 16 residues. Germline loops: CDR1 MNHEY, CDR2 SMNVEV (reference sequence). The V gene end was trimmed by 4 bases and the J gene end by 3 bases; junction bases not matched to a gene: 8. DNA for the CDR3: TGTGCCAGCAGTTCCTCCCCGGGACAGGTCTACAATGAGCAGTTCTTC. The encoded protein is CASSSSPGQVYNEQFF.

The chain joins TRBV29-1 to TRBJ2-3, with D perhaps matching TRBD1 (5 bases). There are 14 residues in the CDR3. Trimming took off 4 bases at V and 2 bases at J, with 13 bases between the two ends. Germline V gene lookup returns CDR1 SQVTM and CDR2 ANQGSEA. CDR3 sequence reads: CSVAQAGNTDTQYF. The CDR3 nucleotides are TGCAGCGTTGCCCAGGCAGGGAACACAGATACGCAGTATTTT.